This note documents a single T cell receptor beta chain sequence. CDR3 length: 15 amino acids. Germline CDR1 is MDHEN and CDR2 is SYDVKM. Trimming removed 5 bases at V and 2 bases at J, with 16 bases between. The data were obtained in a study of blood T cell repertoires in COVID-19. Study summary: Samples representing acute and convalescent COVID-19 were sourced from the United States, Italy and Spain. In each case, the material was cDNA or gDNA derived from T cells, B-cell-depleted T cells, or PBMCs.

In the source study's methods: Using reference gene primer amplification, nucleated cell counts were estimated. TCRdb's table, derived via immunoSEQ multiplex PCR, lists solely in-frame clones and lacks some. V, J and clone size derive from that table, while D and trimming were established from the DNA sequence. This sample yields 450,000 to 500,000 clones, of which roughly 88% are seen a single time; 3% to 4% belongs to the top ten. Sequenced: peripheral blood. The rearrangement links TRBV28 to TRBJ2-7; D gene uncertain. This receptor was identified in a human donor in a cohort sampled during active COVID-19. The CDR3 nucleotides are TGTGCCAGCAGTCTCCGGGTTTTAAGGACCTACGAGCAGTACTTC. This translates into CASSLRVLRTYEQYF.